Each of the 29 T cell receptor beta chains below was sequenced from the same sample in a study of blood T cell repertoires in COVID-19. Profiling relied on immunoSEQ multiplex PCR, and the TCRdb table lists in-frame clones only, not all of them. The profile shows hundreds of thousands of clones, roughly nine tenths of them singletons. Sequenced sample: PBMCs or T cells enriched from blood (not recorded which). The receptor source for this set is a woman aged 55-70 years who had recovered from COVID-19.

The chain has TRBV4-1 and TRBJ2-7; TRBD2 matches 12 bases. Germline-derived CDR1 and CDR2 are MGHRA and YSYEKL. Trimming at V came to 0 bases and at J to 3 bases, leaving 9 bases not matched to a gene. The CDR3 totals 18 residues. In DNA, the CDR3 is TGCGCCAGCAGCCAAGATTGGGGCCCGACTAGCGGGGGCTACGAGCAGTACTTC. It specifies CASSQDWGPTSGGYEQYF.

This sequence joins TRBV2 and TRBJ1-1; 7 nucleotides line up with TRBD1. The CDR3 has 16 residues. Germline CDR1 reads SNHLY; CDR2 reads FYNNEI. V trimming: 6 bases; J trimming: 1 base; junction bases outside the gene matches: 11. The CDR3 sequence: CASSLDRVKRNTEAFF. The CDR3 region has the DNA TGTGCCAGCAGCCTCGACAGGGTAAAAAGGAACACTGAAGCTTTCTTT.

V is TRBV30 and J is TRBJ2-3; 14 bases line up with TRBD2. CDR1 GTSNPN and CDR2 SVGIG come from the germline V gene (reference sequence). The CDR3 has 15 amino acids. V was pared by 8 bases and J by 2 bases, with 6 bases of the junction left unmatched. CDR3 sequence (DNA): TGTGCCCGGGGGACTAGCGGGGGTTTCACAGATACGCAGTATTTT. Protein: CARGTSGGFTDTQYF.

This chain connects TRBV27 to TRBJ2-7; 9 nucleotides align to TRBD2. V shed 2 bases, J shed 4 bases, and the junction held 12 bases outside the gene matches. Germline V CDR1 and CDR2: MNHEY, SMNVEV (reference sequence). The CDR3 is 17 residues long. Here the CDR3 reads CASSLTSSRGGVYEQYF. The DNA of the CDR3 is TGTGCCAGCAGTTTAACCAGCTCGCGCGGGGGGGTTTACGAGCAGTACTTC.

The rearrangement uses TRBV27 and TRBJ2-3, with D possibly matching TRBD2 (7 bases). Germline V gives CDR1 MNHEY, CDR2 SMNVEV (reference sequence). V was trimmed by 4 bases and J by 4 bases, leaving 15 bases between them. This CDR3 is built from 15 residues. This CDR3 is CASSYGGGLADTQYF. CDR3 coding DNA: TGTGCCAGCAGTTATGGGGGGGGCCTGGCAGATACGCAGTATTTT.

V gene TRBV18 combines with J gene TRBJ1-4; 8 positions agree with TRBD1. V trimming: 6 bases; J trimming: 5 bases; junction bases outside the gene matches: 5. The length of the CDR3 is 14 residues. Germline V gene data show CDR1 as KGHSH and CDR2 as LQKENI. The CDR3 loop reads CASSAGGKNEKLFF. CDR3 DNA: TGTGCCAGCTCGGCAGGGGGCAAGAATGAAAAACTGTTTTTT.

Here the CDR3 DNA reads TGTGCCAGCAGCTTAGGTTTCGCCTGGGCGGGGGCCCTCACAGATACGCAGTATTTT. Protein product: CASSLGFAWAGALTDTQYF. This sequence joins TRBV7-2 and TRBJ2-3, with D perhaps matching TRBD2 (7 bases). V dropped 1 base and J dropped 2 bases, with 22 bases sitting between them. The CDR3 spans 19 residues. CDR1 and CDR2 (germline): SGHTA, FQGNSA.

To note about this clone: The junction shows a germline mismatch at one end, possibly a read error. V is TRBV6-1 and J is TRBJ2-6; weak D call: TRBD1 (6 bases). Germline V lookup: CDR1 MNHNS, CDR2 SASEGT. This CDR3 spans 18 amino acids. CDR3 loop: CASREGARGWTGANVLTF. In nucleotides, the CDR3 is TGTGCCAGCAGAGAAGGAGCCAGGGGATGGACCGGGGCCAACGTCCTGACTTTC.

The chain links TRBV2 to TRBJ2-2; 8 bases are a match to TRBD1. CDR1 is SNHLY and CDR2 is FYNNEI in the germline V gene. CDR3 length equals 12 residues. V shed 8 bases and J 6 bases; nucleotides not matched to a gene: 2. The CDR3 region is CASQTGAGELFF. The CDR3 region has the DNA TGTGCCAGCCAGACAGGGGCCGGGGAGCTGTTTTTT.

The CDR3 loop is CASSFIQGIRSPLHF. The CDR3 DNA follows: TGTGCCAGCAGCTTTATACAGGGTATACGGTCACCCCTCCACTTT. The V gene is TRBV11-2, the J gene TRBJ1-6; D may be TRBD1 (6 bases). Germline V gene lookup returns CDR1 SGHAT and CDR2 FQNNGV. V lost 3 bases, J lost 10 bases, and 16 bases lay in between. This CDR3 is built from 15 residues. Full variable domain (remainder filled in from reference TRBV11-2 and TRBJ1-6): EAGVAQSPRYKIIEKRQSVAFWCNPISGHATLYWYQQILGQGPKLLIQFQNNGVVDDSQLPKDRFSAERLKGVDSTLKIQPAKLEDSAVYLCASSFIQGIRSPLHFGNGTRLTVT.

J is TRBJ1-2 and V is TRBV6-5, with 10 bases fitting TRBD1. The CDR3 sequence is 14 residues long. The junction had 3 bases not matched to a gene; V was cut back by 6 bases and J by 2 bases. CDR1 is MNHEY, CDR2 SVGAGI, per germline. The DNA for the CDR3 is TGTGCCAGCAGGAGGGACAGGGGAAACTATGGCTACACCTTC. Its protein product is CASRRDRGNYGYTF.

V and J are TRBV5-5 and TRBJ1-2; D perhaps matches TRBD1 (6 bases). The germline gives CDR1 SGHKS, CDR2 YYEKEE (reference sequence). V gave up 5 bases and J gave up 0 bases, with 11 bases separating them. This CDR3 is 14 amino acids long. Here the CDR3 DNA reads TGTGCCAGCAGTCCGACAGGAGCTAACTATGGCTACACCTTC. Residues: CASSPTGANYGYTF.

The chain uses TRBV13 and TRBJ1-2, with D unclear. This CDR3 comprises 18 residues. V was trimmed by 0 bases and J by 4 bases, leaving 21 bases between them. The germline CDR1 and CDR2 sequences are PRHDT and FYEKMQ (reference sequence). The CDR3 nucleotides are TGTGCCAGCAGCTTAGGACGTCTACCTCCTTTTTTTGGCTATGGCTACACCTTC. As protein: CASSLGRLPPFFGYGYTF.

This chain links TRBV7-9 with TRBJ1-5; 10 bases align to TRBD1. Per germline, CDR1 SEHNR and CDR2 FQNEAQ (reference sequence). V lost 4 bases, J lost 11 bases, and 5 bases stayed unmatched. The CDR3 is made up of 13 amino acids. The CDR3 coding sequence is TGTGCCAGCAGCTCCCGGGACAGGGGAACCCAGCATTTT. Its protein product is CASSSRDRGTQHF.

The chain has TRBV27 and TRBJ2-1; D is possibly TRBD2 (5 bases). Germline V gene sequence: CDR1 MNHEY, CDR2 SMNVEV (reference sequence). Trimming removed 10 bases from V and 6 bases from J, with 13 bases in between. The CDR3 spans 12 residues. The DNA for the CDR3 is TGTGCCATCCCACTGGGGAGCAATGAGCAGTTCTTC. It translates to CAIPLGSNEQFF.

The chain couples TRBV2 to TRBJ2-1; D might be TRBD2 (6 bases). CDR1 and CDR2 (germline): SNHLY, FYNNEI. CDR3 length: 14 amino acids. In DNA form, the CDR3 reads TGTGCGGGCGGGACGTCTGTCTCCTACAATGAGCAGTTCTTC. Translation gives CAGGTSVSYNEQFF.

J is TRBJ2-7 and V is TRBV11-2, with 9 bases identical to TRBD1. CDR3 length equals 13 residues. V shed 5 bases and J 4 bases; nucleotides not matched to a gene: 3. Germline V CDR1 and CDR2: SGHAT, FQNNGV. The CDR3 loop reads CASSMGQGYEQYV. The CDR3 DNA sequence: TGTGCCAGCAGCATGGGACAGGGTTACGAGCAGTACGTC.

This chain uses TRBV5-8 with TRBJ2-3; no reliable D call. CDR3 size: 14 residues. CDR1 and CDR2 (germline): SGHTS, YDEGEE. V shed 0 bases and J shed 6 bases, with 11 bases lying between them. The CDR3 region is CASSLGWAVDTQYF. As DNA, the CDR3 is TGTGCCAGCAGCTTGGGCTGGGCAGTCGATACGCAGTATTTT.

This clone has just a few counts. This rearrangement joins TRBV2 to TRBJ1-2; D possibly corresponds to TRBD1 (5 bases). Germline CDR1 is SNHLY and CDR2 is FYNNEI. V was shortened by 6 bases and J by 3 bases, with 11 bases between the two germline ends. The length of the CDR3 is 13 residues. The DNA of the CDR3 is TGTGCCAGCAGGGGGGGGGTTGACTATGGCTACACCTTC. Protein: CASRGGVDYGYTF.

The rearrangement links TRBV7-8 to TRBJ2-1; 9 bases fit TRBD2. The V segment lost 2 bases and the J segment 0 bases; nucleotides outside the gene matches: 8. Per the germline V gene, CDR1 is SGHVS and CDR2 is FQNEAQ. CDR3 length equals 18 residues. The CDR3 nucleotides are TGTGCCAGCAGCTTAAGAACCCTTAGCGGGAGCTCCTACAATGAGCAGTTCTTC. Protein product: CASSLRTLSGSSYNEQFF. Full variable domain (rest looked up from reference TRBV7-8 and TRBJ2-1): GAGVSQSPRYKVAKRGQDVALRCDPISGHVSLFWYQQALGQGPEFLTYFQNEAQLDKSGLPSDRFFAERPEGSVSTLKIQRTQQEDSAVYLCASSLRTLSGSSYNEQFFGPGTRLTVL.

The chain joins TRBV4-1 to TRBJ1-4, with a possible D match to TRBD1 (6 bases). V was cut by 1 base and J by 5 bases, with 11 bases left in between. Germline CDR1 and CDR2: MGHRA and YSYEKL. The CDR3 length is 15 residues. This CDR3 is CASSQAGAENEKLFF. CDR3 DNA sequence: TGCGCCAGCAGCCAAGCAGGGGCGGAGAATGAAAAACTGTTTTTT.

The chain recombines TRBV5-1 with TRBJ1-1; perhaps TRBD1 as D (5 bases). The germline V and J ends were trimmed by 4 bases and 0 bases, with 10 bases remaining between them. Looked up from germline, CDR1 is SGHRS and CDR2 is YFSETQ. This CDR3 contains 14 residues. CDR3 in DNA: TGCGCCAGCAGCCCCAGGGCTATGAACACTGAAGCTTTCTTT. It encodes CASSPRAMNTEAFF.

The rearrangement links TRBV18 to TRBJ1-1, with a weak D call TRBD1 (5 bases). V lost 4 bases, J lost 6 bases, and 15 bases lay in between. In germline, CDR1 is KGHSH, CDR2 LQKENI. The CDR3 is 14 residues long. The CDR3 is CASSQGLPAPEAFF. CDR3 sequence (DNA): TGTGCCAGCTCACAGGGGCTGCCAGCTCCTGAAGCTTTCTTT.

This rearrangement joins TRBV18 to TRBJ1-2; 8 bases fit TRBD1. The CDR3 has 16 amino acids. Trimming removed 3 bases from V and 6 bases from J; junction bases left unmatched: 12. Germline CDR1 and CDR2: KGHSH and LQKENI. DNA for the CDR3: TGTGCCAGCTCACCTAGTATCCTACAGGGGGTCCATGGCTACACCTTC. Encoded protein: CASSPSILQGVHGYTF.

The rearrangement uses TRBV2 and TRBJ1-2, with D possibly TRBD1 on 5 matching bases. The CDR3 spans 13 residues. Germline CDR1 is SNHLY and CDR2 is FYNNEI. V was shortened by 8 bases and J by 2 bases, with 12 bases between the two germline ends. This CDR3 is CASGEGPNYGYTF. The CDR3 DNA reads TGTGCCAGCGGGGAGGGGCCGAACTATGGCTACACCTTC.

This clone has a single count. V is TRBV18 and J is TRBJ2-5; weak D call: TRBD2 (5 bases). Between the trimmed V and J ends, which lost 3 bases and 5 bases, there was a span of 7 bases. CDR1 and CDR2 (germline): KGHSH, LQKENI. CDR3 length equals 12 residues. The CDR3: CASSPSGETQYF. CDR3 sequence (DNA): TGTGCCAGCTCACCCAGCGGCGAGACCCAGTACTTC.

The chain uses TRBV5-1 and TRBJ1-1, with D possibly matching TRBD1 (5 bases). Trimming cost V 1 base and J 1 base, with 8 bases left between them. The CDR3 runs 14 residues. Looked up from germline, CDR1 is SGHRS and CDR2 is YFSETQ. The CDR3: CASSLSGGNTEAFF. For the CDR3, the DNA is TGCGCCAGCAGCTTGTCGGGGGGGAACACTGAAGCTTTCTTT.

V is TRBV2 and J is TRBJ1-1; D may be TRBD1 (5 bases). CDR1 is SNHLY, CDR2 FYNNEI, per germline. Between the trimmed V and J ends, which lost 4 bases and 4 bases, there was a span of 22 bases. CDR3 size: 17 residues. The CDR3 loop is CASSARGDLRTGTEAFF. In DNA, the CDR3 is TGTGCCAGCAGTGCCCGGGGGGACCTACGTACGGGCACTGAAGCTTTCTTT.

The V and J genes are TRBV5-1 and TRBJ2-2, with 8 bases identical to TRBD2. CDR1 SGHRS and CDR2 YFSETQ come from the germline V gene. The CDR3 has 16 residues. V shed 4 bases and J 6 bases; nucleotides not matched to a gene: 11. This CDR3 is CASSAGERGRAGELFF. The CDR3 DNA sequence: TGCGCCAGCAGCGCCGGGGAGCGGGGGAGAGCCGGGGAGCTGTTTTTT.